This TCR beta chain was captured in a study of T cells in Graves' hyperthyroidism and ophthalmopathy. The investigators amplified TCR beta CDR3 regions from RNA transcripts. First-round RT-PCR targeting the TCR CDR3 was performed with the HTBI primer set. TCRdb redid the calling of the multiplex PCR reads with MiXCR, one entry per CDR3 protein. Found here are about 660,000 distinct CDR3 sequences, about 45% of them singletons; the top ten hold approximately 6.8%. The CDR3 extends over 15 amino acids. The germline CDR1 and CDR2 sequences are SEHNR and FQNEAQ (reference sequence). V was cut by 5 bases and J by 2 bases, with 15 bases left in between. General observations from the study: Blood also held most thyroid clonotypes expanded beyond 0.001. Classification by a 13 V-J model distinguished ophthalmopathy from stable hyperthyroidism. Ophthalmopathy got predicted by the model a median about 6.7 months before its onset.

The diagnostic basis comprised clinical symptoms, serum thyroxine and TRAb, thyroid ultrasound and orbital computed tomography. A note on this clonotype: Its antigen is not identified.

The receptor was isolated from an adult man with Graves' disease, either hyperthyroidism or ophthalmopathy (not recorded which). Sequencing was carried out using peripheral blood or thyroid tissue (not recorded which). This sequence joins TRBV7-9 and TRBJ1-1, with D possibly being TRBD1 (5 bases). The CDR3 reads CASSGRYRSNTEAFF. In nucleotides, the CDR3 is TGTGCCAGCAGCGGACGGTACAGGAGTAACACTGAAGCTTTCTTT.